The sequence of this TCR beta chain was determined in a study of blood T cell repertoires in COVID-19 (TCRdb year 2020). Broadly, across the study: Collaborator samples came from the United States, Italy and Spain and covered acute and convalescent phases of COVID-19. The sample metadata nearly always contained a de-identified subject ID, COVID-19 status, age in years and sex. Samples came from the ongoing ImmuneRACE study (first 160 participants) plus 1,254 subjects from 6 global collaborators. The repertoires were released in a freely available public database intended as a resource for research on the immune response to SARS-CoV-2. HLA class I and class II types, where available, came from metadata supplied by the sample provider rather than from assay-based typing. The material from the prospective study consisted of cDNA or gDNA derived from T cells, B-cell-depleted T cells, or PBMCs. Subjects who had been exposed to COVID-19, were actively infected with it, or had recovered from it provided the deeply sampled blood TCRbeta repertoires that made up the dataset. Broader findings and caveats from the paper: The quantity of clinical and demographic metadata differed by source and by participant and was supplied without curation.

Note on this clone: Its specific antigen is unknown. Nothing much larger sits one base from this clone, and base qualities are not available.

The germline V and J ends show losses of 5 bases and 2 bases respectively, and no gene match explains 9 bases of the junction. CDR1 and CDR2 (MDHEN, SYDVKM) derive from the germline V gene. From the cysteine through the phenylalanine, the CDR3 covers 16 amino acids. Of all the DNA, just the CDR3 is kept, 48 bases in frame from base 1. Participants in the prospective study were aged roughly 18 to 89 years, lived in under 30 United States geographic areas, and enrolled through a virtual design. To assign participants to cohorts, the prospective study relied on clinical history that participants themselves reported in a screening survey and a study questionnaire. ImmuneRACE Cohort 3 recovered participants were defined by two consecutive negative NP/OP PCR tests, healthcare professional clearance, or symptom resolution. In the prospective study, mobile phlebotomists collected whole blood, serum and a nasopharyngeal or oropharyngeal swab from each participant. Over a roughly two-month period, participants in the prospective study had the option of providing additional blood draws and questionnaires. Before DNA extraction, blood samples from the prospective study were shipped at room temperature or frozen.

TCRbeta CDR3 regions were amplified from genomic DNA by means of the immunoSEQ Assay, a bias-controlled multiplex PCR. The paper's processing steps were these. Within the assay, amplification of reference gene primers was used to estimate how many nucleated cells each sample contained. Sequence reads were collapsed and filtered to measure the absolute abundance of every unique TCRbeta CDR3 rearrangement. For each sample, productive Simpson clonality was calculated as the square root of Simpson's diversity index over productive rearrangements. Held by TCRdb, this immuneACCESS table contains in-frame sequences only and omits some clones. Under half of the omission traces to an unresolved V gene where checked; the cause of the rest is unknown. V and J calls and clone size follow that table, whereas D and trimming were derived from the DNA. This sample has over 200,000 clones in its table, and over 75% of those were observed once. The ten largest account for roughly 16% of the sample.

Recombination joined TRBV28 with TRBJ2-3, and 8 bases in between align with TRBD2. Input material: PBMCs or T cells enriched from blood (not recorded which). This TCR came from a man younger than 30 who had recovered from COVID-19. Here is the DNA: TGTGCCAGCAGTACGACCGGGACTAGAGTCACAGATACGCAGTATTTT. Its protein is CASSTTGTRVTDTQYF.